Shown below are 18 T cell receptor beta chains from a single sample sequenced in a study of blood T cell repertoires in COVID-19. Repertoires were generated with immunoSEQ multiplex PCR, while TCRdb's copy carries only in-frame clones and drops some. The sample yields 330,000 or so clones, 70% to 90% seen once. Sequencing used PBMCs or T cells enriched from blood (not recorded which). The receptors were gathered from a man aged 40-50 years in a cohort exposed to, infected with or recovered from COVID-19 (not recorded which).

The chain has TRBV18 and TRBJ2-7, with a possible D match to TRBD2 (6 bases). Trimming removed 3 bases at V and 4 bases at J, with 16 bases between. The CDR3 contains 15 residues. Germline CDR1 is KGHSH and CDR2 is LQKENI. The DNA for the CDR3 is TGTGCCAGCTCACCGTCGGAGGGGCTCATTTACGAGCAGTACTTC. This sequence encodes CASSPSEGLIYEQYF.

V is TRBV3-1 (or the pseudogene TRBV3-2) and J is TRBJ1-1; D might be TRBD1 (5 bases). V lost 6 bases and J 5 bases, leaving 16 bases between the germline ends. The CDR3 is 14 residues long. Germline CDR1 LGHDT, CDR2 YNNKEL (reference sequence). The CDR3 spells CASRKNGAQTEAFF. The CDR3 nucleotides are TGTGCCAGCAGAAAAAATGGGGCGCAGACTGAAGCTTTCTTT.

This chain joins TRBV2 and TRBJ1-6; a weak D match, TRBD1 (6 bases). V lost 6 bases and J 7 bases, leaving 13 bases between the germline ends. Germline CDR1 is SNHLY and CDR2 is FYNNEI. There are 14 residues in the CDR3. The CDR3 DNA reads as TGTGCCAGCAGAATACAGGGATCCAATTCACCCCTCCACTTT. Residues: CASRIQGSNSPLHF.

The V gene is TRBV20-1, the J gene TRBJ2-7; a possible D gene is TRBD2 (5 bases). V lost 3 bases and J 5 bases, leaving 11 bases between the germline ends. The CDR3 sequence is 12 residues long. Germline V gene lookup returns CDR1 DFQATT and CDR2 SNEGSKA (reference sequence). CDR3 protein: CSASWLANEQYF. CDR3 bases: TGCAGTGCTAGTTGGCTAGCCAACGAGCAGTACTTC.

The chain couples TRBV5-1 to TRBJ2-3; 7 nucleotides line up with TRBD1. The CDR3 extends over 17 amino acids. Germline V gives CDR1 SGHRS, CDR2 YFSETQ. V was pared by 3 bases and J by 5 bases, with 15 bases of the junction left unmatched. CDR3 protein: CASSSHHRGALGDTQYF. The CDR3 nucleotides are TGCGCCAGCAGCTCCCATCACAGGGGCGCCTTAGGAGATACGCAGTATTTT. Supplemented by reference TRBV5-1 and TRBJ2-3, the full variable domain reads KAGVTQTPRYLIKTRGQQVTLSCSPISGHRSVSWYQQTPGQGLQFLFEYFSETQRNKGNFPGRFSGRQFSNSRSEMNVSTLELGDSALYLCASSSHHRGALGDTQYFGPGTRLTVL.

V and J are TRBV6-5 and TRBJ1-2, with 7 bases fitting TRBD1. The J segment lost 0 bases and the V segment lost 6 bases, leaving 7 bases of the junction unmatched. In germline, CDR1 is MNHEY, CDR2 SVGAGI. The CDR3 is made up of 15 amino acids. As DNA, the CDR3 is TGTGCCAGCAGATGGGGACAGACGTCTAACTATGGCTACACCTTC. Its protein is CASRWGQTSNYGYTF.

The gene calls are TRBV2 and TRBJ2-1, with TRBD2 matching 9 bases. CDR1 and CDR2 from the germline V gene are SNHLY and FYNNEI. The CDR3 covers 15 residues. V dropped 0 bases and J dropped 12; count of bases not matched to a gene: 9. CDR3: CASSEAGGRGTGQFF. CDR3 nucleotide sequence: TGTGCCAGCAGTGAAGCGGGCGGGAGGGGAACAGGGCAGTTCTTC.

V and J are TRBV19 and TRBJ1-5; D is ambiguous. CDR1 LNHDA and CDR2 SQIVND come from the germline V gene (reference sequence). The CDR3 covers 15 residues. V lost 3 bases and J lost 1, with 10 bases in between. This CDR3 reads CASSMKGGSNQPQHF. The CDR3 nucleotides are TGTGCCAGTAGTATGAAGGGAGGGAGCAATCAGCCCCAGCATTTT.

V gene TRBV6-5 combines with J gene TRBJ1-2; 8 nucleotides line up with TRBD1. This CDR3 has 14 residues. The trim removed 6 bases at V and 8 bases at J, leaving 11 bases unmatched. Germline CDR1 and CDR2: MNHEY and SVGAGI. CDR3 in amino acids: CASRLQGVTNGYTF. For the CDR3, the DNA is TGTGCCAGCAGGCTACAGGGGGTCACGAACGGCTACACCTTC.

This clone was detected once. The CDR3 loop reads CASSFTRAGQPQHF. The CDR3 DNA reads as TGTGCCAGCAGCTTTACCCGGGCAGGGCAGCCCCAGCATTTT. The genes are TRBV12-1 and TRBJ1-5; the table's D gene call, TRBD1, was not cross checked with the DNA. TRBV12-1 is flagged as a pseudogene. The length of the CDR3 is 14 residues.

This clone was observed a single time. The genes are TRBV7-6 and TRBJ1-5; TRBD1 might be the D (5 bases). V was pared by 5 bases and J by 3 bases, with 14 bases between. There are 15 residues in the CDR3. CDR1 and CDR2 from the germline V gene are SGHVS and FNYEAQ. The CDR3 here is CASSQISGLNQPQHF. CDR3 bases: TGTGCCAGCAGCCAAATATCAGGGCTCAATCAGCCCCAGCATTTT.

DNA for the CDR3: TGTGCCAGCAGCTGGAGGGGACTACCTAGCACAGATACGCAGTATTTT. This codes for CASSWRGLPSTDTQYF. The chain recombines TRBV5-8 with TRBJ2-3, with 7 bases that match TRBD2. V lost 3 bases to trimming and J lost 0 bases; unmatched junction nucleotides: 7. This CDR3 contains 16 residues. Per germline, CDR1 SGHTS and CDR2 YDEGEE.

CDR3 sequence: CASSLVGRANYGYTF. CDR3 coding DNA: TGTGCCAGCAGCTTAGTTGGGCGGGCTAACTATGGCTACACCTTC. The chain couples TRBV7-9 to TRBJ1-2; D is unclear. V lost 1 base and J 0 bases, leaving 9 bases between the germline ends. Germline CDR1 reads SEHNR; CDR2 reads FQNEAQ (reference sequence). This CDR3 contains 15 residues.

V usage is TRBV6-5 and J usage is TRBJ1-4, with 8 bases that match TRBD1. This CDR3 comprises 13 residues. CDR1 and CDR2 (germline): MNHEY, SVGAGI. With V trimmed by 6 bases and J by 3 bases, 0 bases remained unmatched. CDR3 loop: CASRQGANEKLFF. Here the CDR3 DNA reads TGTGCCAGCAGACAGGGGGCTAATGAAAAACTGTTTTTT.

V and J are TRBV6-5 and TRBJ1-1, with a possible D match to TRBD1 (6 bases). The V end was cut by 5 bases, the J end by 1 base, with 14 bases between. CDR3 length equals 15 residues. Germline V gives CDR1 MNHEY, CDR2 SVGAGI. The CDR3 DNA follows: TGTGCCAGCAGTACCCTTGGCAGGGGGAACACTGAAGCTTTCTTT. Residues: CASSTLGRGNTEAFF.

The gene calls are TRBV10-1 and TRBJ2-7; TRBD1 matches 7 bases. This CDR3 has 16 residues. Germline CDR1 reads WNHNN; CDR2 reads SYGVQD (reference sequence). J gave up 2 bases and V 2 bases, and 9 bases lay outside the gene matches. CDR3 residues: CASSEGTLGQTYEQYF. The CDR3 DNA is TGCGCCAGCAGTGAGGGCACATTGGGACAGACCTACGAGCAGTACTTC.

In DNA form, the CDR3 reads TGTGCCAGTAGTATTTCAGGGGGCCCGACCTACGAGCAGTACTTC. It yields the protein CASSISGGPTYEQYF. The chain recombines TRBV19 with TRBJ2-7, with 8 nucleotides matching TRBD1. This CDR3 has 15 residues. The J segment lost 2 bases and the V segment lost 3 bases, leaving 6 bases of the junction unmatched. Per the germline V gene, CDR1 is LNHDA and CDR2 is SQIVND (reference sequence).

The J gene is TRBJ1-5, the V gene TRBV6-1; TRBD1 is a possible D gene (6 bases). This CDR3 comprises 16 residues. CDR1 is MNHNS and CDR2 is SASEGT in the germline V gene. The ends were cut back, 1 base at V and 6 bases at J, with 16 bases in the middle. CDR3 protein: CASSEVGGGQFQPQHF. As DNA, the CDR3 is TGTGCCAGCAGTGAAGTAGGGGGGGGCCAATTTCAGCCCCAGCATTTT.